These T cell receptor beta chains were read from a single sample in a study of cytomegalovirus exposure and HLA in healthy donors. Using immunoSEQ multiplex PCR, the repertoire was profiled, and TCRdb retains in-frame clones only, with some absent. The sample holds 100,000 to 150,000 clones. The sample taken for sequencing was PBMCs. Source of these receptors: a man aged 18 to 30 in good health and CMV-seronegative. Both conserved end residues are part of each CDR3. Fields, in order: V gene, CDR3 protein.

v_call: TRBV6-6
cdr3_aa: CASSSSGAGGWYEQYF

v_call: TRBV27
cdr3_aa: CASSIAGQAGQPQHF

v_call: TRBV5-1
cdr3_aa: CASSLAYSPDTQYF

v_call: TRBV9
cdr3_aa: CASSPGTSTYEQYF

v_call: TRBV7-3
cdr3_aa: CASSHGGGGELFF

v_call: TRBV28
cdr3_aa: CASTKTRGSGYTF

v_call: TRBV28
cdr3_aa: CASRTQGDTGELFF

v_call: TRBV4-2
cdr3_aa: CASSQVVAGEPPDTQYF

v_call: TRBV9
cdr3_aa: CASSASGRAYEQYF

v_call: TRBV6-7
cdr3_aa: CASRAGVAGNSYEQYF

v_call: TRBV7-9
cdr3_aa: CASSETGAGEAFF

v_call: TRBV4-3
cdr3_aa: CASSQDRSGGGSPLHF

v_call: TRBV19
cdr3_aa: CASSMGGFGYEQYF

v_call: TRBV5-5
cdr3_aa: CASSRKGTGVSTGELFF

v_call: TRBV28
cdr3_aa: CASSLIGGSYEQYF

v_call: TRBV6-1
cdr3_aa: CAAGGAAGHNSPLHF

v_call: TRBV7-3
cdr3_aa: CASSFRRGRSNQPQHF

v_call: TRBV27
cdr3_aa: CASSLSAGQETQYF

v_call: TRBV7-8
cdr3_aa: CASSVQGGGTEAFF

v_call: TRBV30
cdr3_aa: CAWEEIQNRGGGYNEQFF

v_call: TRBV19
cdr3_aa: CASTTGSRDQPQHF

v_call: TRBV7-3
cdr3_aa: CASRLQSSYNSPLHF

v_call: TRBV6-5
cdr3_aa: CASSYSDSLGNTIYF

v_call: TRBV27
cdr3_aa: CASSLTSRGGGTDTQYF

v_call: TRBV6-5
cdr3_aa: CASSTGQSQETQYF

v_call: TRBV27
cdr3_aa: CASHFTRVVTEAFF

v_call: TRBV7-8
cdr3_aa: CASSKPANTGELFF

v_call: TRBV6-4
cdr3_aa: CASSDASSYNSPLHF

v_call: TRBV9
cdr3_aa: CASSVSMGGGRETQYF

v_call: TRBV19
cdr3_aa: CASSIPRVKAGELFF

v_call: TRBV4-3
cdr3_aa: CASRLEGYTEAFF

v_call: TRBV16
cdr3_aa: CASSQSGQANTGELFF

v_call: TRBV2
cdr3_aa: CASSRTMRGNEQFF

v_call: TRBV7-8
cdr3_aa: CASSLAGTANTGELFF

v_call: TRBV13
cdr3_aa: CASSLTSGISYEQYF

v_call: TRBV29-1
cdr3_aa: CSVHSGQGQPQHF

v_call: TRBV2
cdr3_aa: CASKGLAGGLRYEQYF

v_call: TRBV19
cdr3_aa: CASRSLYNEQFF

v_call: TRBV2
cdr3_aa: CASSPTSGGGNGELFF

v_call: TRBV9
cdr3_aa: CASTSTDGYTF

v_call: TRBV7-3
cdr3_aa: CASSLGGGPSGYIQYF

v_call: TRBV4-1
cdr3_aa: CASSPSISGLVSEAFF

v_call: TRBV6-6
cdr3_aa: CASSYTPPSEKLFF

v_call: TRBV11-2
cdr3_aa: CASSLVRLAGGIQETQYF

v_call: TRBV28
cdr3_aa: CASIGVLGYGYTF

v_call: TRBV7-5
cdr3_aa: CVRGRNNRVDTEAFF

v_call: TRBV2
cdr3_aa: CAREGATKNIQYF